Below, one T cell receptor (beta chain) is given with its context. These data originate in a study of cytomegalovirus exposure and HLA in healthy donors. The primer mix had 60 Vbeta and 13 Jbeta primers. Profiled with immunoSEQ multiplex PCR; TCRdb holds only in-frame clones, not every one. The repertoire holds over 80,000 clones, with 73% as singletons. The CDR3 spans 15 residues. J lost 0 bases, V lost 4 bases, and 1 base had no gene match. Germline V CDR1 and CDR2: LGHNA, YNFKEQ. The receptor comes from a man aged 35 to 55 in good health and CMV-seronegative. The chain is built from TRBV4-2 and TRBJ2-2; the match to TRBD2 covers 8 bases. The sequencing input was PBMCs. CDR3 in amino acids: CASSRGLANTGELFF. DNA for the CDR3: TGTGCCAGCAGCCGGGGACTAGCGAACACCGGGGAGCTGTTTTTT.